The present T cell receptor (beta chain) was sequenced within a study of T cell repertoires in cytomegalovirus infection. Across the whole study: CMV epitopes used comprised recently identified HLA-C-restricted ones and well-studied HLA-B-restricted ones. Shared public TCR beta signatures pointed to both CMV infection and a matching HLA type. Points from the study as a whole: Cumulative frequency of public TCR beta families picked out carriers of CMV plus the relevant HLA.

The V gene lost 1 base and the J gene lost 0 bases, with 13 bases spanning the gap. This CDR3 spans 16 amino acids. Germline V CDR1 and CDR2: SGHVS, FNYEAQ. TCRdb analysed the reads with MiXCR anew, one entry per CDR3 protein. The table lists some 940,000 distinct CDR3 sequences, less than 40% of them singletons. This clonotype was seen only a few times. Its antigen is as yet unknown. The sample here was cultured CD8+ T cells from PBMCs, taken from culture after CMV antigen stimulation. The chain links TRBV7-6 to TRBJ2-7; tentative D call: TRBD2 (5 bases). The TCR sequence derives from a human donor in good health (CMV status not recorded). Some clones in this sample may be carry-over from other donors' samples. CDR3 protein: CASSLEAASSSYEQYF. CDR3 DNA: TGTGCCAGCAGCTTAGAAGCGGCGTCGAGCTCCTACGAGCAGTACTTC.